The next 15 T cell receptor beta chains were all read from a single sample in a study of blood T cell repertoires in COVID-19. Produced via immunoSEQ multiplex PCR; TCRdb's table is partial and in-frame only. The profile covers roughly 260,000 clones, with approximately 83% appearing a single time and about 1.9% taken by the ten largest. Specimen: PBMCs or T cells enriched from blood (not recorded which). The source is a woman in her fifties or sixties who had recovered from COVID-19.

The rearrangement links TRBV3-1 (or the pseudogene TRBV3-2) to TRBJ1-4, with a tentative D call TRBD1 (6 bases). Trimming pared 4 bases from V and 7 bases from J, leaving 10 bases between. The CDR3 loop spans 13 amino acids. CDR1 is LGHDT, CDR2 YNNKEL, per germline (reference sequence). The CDR3 loop reads CASSLRGFEKLFF. CDR3 nucleotide sequence: TGTGCCAGCAGCCTCAGGGGCTTTGAAAAACTGTTTTTT.

This chain connects TRBV27 to TRBJ2-7, with TRBD1 matching over 9 bases. The V gene end was trimmed by 5 bases and the J gene end by 2 bases; junction bases not matched to a gene: 25. From germline, CDR1 is MNHEY and CDR2 SMNVEV (reference sequence). The CDR3 is 21 residues long. The CDR3, as DNA: TGTGCCAGCAGTCCTGAGGACAGGGGTCGGAGTACGTCGGGTCCCACCTACGAGCAGTACTTC. It codes for CASSPEDRGRSTSGPTYEQYF.

The V call is TRBV28, the J call TRBJ2-1; perhaps TRBD2 as D (6 bases). Trimming shortened V by 5 bases and J by 8 bases, and 16 bases separated the two germline ends. There are 14 residues in the CDR3. The germline CDR1 and CDR2 sequences are MDHEN and SYDVKM. The CDR3 region has the DNA TGTGCCAGCAGTCCCGGGACCTGGAGGGATGAGCAGTTCTTC. This sequence encodes CASSPGTWRDEQFF.

This chain joins TRBV28 and TRBJ2-7; 14 bases map to TRBD2. CDR1 and CDR2 (germline): MDHEN, SYDVKM. Trimming removed 5 bases from V and 4 bases from J; junction bases left unmatched: 10. The CDR3 is made up of 17 amino acids. The CDR3 coding sequence is TGTGCCAGCAGTCCTTTTTCCGGGACTAGCGGGGGTTACGAGCAGTACTTC. This encodes CASSPFSGTSGGYEQYF.

The V gene is TRBV6-5, the J gene TRBJ2-2; 9 nucleotides agree with TRBD1. The CDR3 covers 15 residues. Germline CDR1 and CDR2: MNHEY and SVGAGI. Trimming took 6 bases from V and 4 from J; bases not matched to a gene: 6. The CDR3 reads CASSNRGRGTGELFF. The CDR3 nucleotides read TGTGCCAGCAGCAACAGGGGGCGCGGCACCGGGGAGCTGTTTTTT.

The V and J genes are TRBV12-5 and TRBJ2-3; maybe TRBD1 (5 bases). The CDR3 totals 15 residues. Germline V gene lookup returns CDR1 LGHNT and CDR2 FRNRAP. Trimming removed 2 bases from V and 5 bases from J, with 14 bases in between. CDR3 sequence: CASGLTPGRVDTQYF. The CDR3 nucleotides are TGTGCTAGTGGTTTGACCCCAGGGCGTGTAGATACGCAGTATTTT.

The J gene is TRBJ1-1, the V gene TRBV10-1; D remains unclear. V was pared by 3 bases and J by 2 bases, with 13 bases between. From germline, CDR1 is WNHNN and CDR2 SYGVQD (reference sequence). The CDR3 extends over 15 amino acids. CDR3 in DNA: TGCGCCAGCAGTGATTTACTGTCCCATAACACTGAAGCTTTCTTT. Translation gives CASSDLLSHNTEAFF.

The chain is built from TRBV5-1 and TRBJ2-7; 7 bases agree with TRBD1. Germline V gives CDR1 SGHRS, CDR2 YFSETQ. Losses at the gene ends were 0 bases for V and 6 bases for J; bases not matched to a gene: 3. The CDR3 has 13 residues. CDR3: CASSLGRDSEQYF. CDR3 bases: TGCGCCAGCAGCTTGGGCCGGGACAGCGAGCAGTACTTC. Supplemented by reference TRBV5-1 and TRBJ2-7, the full variable domain reads KAGVTQTPRYLIKTRGQQVTLSCSPISGHRSVSWYQQTPGQGLQFLFEYFSETQRNKGNFPGRFSGRQFSNSRSEMNVSTLELGDSALYLCASSLGRDSEQYFGPGTRLTVT.

The rearrangement joins TRBV28 to TRBJ2-3, with 8 nucleotides matching TRBD2. This CDR3 has 15 amino acids. Unmatched junction bases numbered 6, after V lost 3 bases and J lost 4 bases. Germline V gives CDR1 MDHEN, CDR2 SYDVKM. CDR3 sequence reads: CASSFEQTSADTQYF. The CDR3 nucleotides read TGTGCCAGCAGTTTTGAGCAGACTAGCGCAGATACGCAGTATTTT.

The table lists this clone with a count of one. V is TRBV7-3 and J is TRBJ2-5, with D perhaps matching TRBD1 (6 bases). Per germline, CDR1 SGHTA and CDR2 FQGTGA. This CDR3 has 14 residues. With 4 bases removed from V and 3 bases from J, the gap between germline ends came to 12 bases. The DNA of the CDR3 is TGTGCCAGCAGCTCCTCCCGGACAGAAGAGACCCAGTACTTC. It specifies CASSSSRTEETQYF.

The sample holds one count of this clone. The chain joins TRBV2 to TRBJ2-6; 7 bases fit TRBD2. Germline CDR1 is SNHLY and CDR2 is FYNNEI. The length of the CDR3 is 15 residues. The ends lost 0 bases at V and 13 bases at J; junction bases unmatched: 9. The CDR3: CASSEARGREGVLTF. In nucleotides, the CDR3 is TGTGCCAGCAGTGAAGCCCGCGGCAGGGAGGGGGTCCTGACTTTC.

This chain links TRBV4-1 with TRBJ2-7; tentative D call: TRBD1 (5 bases). CDR3 length: 14 amino acids. Trimming removed 4 bases from V and 5 bases from J, with 15 bases in between. Germline V gene data show CDR1 as MGHRA and CDR2 as YSYEKL. The CDR3 loop is CASSPTPQQDEQYF. The CDR3 nucleotides read TGCGCCAGCAGCCCTACTCCACAACAGGACGAGCAGTACTTC.

This chain links TRBV2 with TRBJ1-1; D uncertain. This CDR3 is 14 amino acids long. CDR1 SNHLY and CDR2 FYNNEI come from the germline V gene. Trimming took off 8 bases at V and 1 base at J, with 14 bases between the two ends. The CDR3 loop reads CASRLERSNTEAFF. DNA for the CDR3: TGTGCCAGCCGTCTTGAGAGATCGAACACTGAAGCTTTCTTT.

This sequence joins TRBV12-5 and TRBJ1-1; D not resolved. V shed 7 bases and J shed 1 base, with 10 bases lying between them. This CDR3 is 13 amino acids long. Looked up from germline, CDR1 is LGHNT and CDR2 is FRNRAP. CDR3 sequence (DNA): TGTGCTAGTGTAGGCTCAGGGAACACTGAAGCTTTCTTT. This gives the protein CASVGSGNTEAFF. The full variable domain, rest sourced from reference TRBV12-5 and TRBJ1-1, is DARVTQTPRHKVTEMGQEVTMRCQPILGHNTVFWYRQTMMQGLELLAYFRNRAPLDDSGMPKDRFSAEMPDATLATLKIQPSEPRDSAVYFCASVGSGNTEAFFGQGTRLTVV.

This chain links TRBV12-3 or TRBV12-4 with TRBJ1-2, with TRBD1 matching 8 bases. Losses at the gene ends were 5 bases for V and 5 bases for J; bases not matched to a gene: 4. This CDR3 is built from 13 residues. The DNA of the CDR3 is TGTGCCAGCAGTCCAGACAGGGGATATGGCTACACCTTC. Its translation: CASSPDRGYGYTF.